The TCR beta chain under discussion was sequenced for a study of CD8 T cells in Susac syndrome. Study-wide background: Blood was drawn from Susac syndrome patients while they were therapy-naive, on corticosteroids, or on intravenous immunoglobulin alone.

Trimming removed 0 bases from V and 6 bases from J, with 16 bases in between. The germline V gene has CDR1 SGHTA and CDR2 FQGNSA. The CDR3 is 16 amino acids. cDNA came from roughly 0.53 to 1 ug RNA primed by random hexamers. TCRdb fed the immunoSEQ multiplex PCR reads into MiXCR, producing one record per CDR3 protein. Altogether about 140,000 distinct CDR3 sequences are present, approximately 95% being singletons, with the ten largest covering 0.13% to 0.15%. Sequenced material: CD4+ T cells from PBMCs. The rearrangement uses TRBV7-2 and TRBJ2-3; D unclear. The sequence derives from a human donor with Susac syndrome. Here the CDR3 DNA reads TGTGCCAGCAGCTTAGCGAGTAGCCCGAGACTTGATACGCAGTATTTT. Translating gives CASSLASSPRLDTQYF.